These T cell receptor beta chains were read from a single sample in a study of sequential checkpoint blockade in melanoma. The repertoire was sequenced with immunoSEQ multiplex PCR; TCRdb's copy has only in-frame clones and lacks some. The sample lists approximately 9,000 clones; approximately 73% were seen once. Sequencing was performed on CD8+ T cells sorted from blood (inferred from file names), taken from a patient given nivolumab and ipilimumab in sequence. Receptor source: a human donor with melanoma. The CDR3 runs from the conserved cysteine through the conserved F or W. The D gene is left open where the match is weak. Not all rows give a size; the values are once, few, many and, for expanded clones, a class.

abundance	d_gene	v_gene	j_gene	CDR3nt	CDR3aa
-	-	TRBV6-1	TRBJ1-1	TGTGCCAGCAGTGAAGACTACTACACTGAAGCTTTCTTT	CASSEDYYTEAFF
-	-	TRBV25-1	TRBJ1-2	TGTGCCAGCAGGTCCCAACGCGACTATGGCTACACCTTC	CASRSQRDYGYTF
few	TRBD1	TRBV6-4	TRBJ1-1	TGTGCCAGCAGTGACTCTGGGACAGCGTCCACTGAAGCTTTCTTT	CASSDSGTASTEAFF
-	TRBD2	TRBV4-1	TRBJ2-3	TGCGCCAGCAGCCAAGAGGCTAGCGGGGGGGTGGATACGCAGTATTTT	CASSQEASGGVDTQYF
-	TRBD1	TRBV7-9	TRBJ1-6	TGTGCCAGCAGCAGCCCCGACAGGGAGAATTCACCCCTCCACTTT	CASSSPDRENSPLHF
-	-	TRBV10-1	TRBJ2-2	TGCGCCAGCAGTGAGCGGGACACCGGGGAGCTGTTTTTT	CASSERDTGELFF
-	-	TRBV27	TRBJ2-5	TGTGCCAGCAGAAACAGGGTGGCGGAGACCCAGTACTTC	CASRNRVAETQYF
-	TRBD1	TRBV27	TRBJ1-1	TGTGCCAGCAGTCCCATTCTCCAGGGGGACAACACTGAAGCTTTCTTT	CASSPILQGDNTEAFF
-	-	TRBV12-5	TRBJ2-1	TGTGCTAGTGGTTCTTTACAGGTAAATGAGCAGTTCTTC	CASGSLQVNEQFF
-	TRBD2	TRBV5-4	TRBJ2-3	TGTGCCAGCAGCTCCGGGACTAGCAGCTACACAGATACGCAGTATTTT	CASSSGTSSYTDTQYF
-	-	TRBV4-2	TRBJ1-2	TGTGCCAGCAGCCACCACAGGGATGGCTACACCTTC	CASSHHRDGYTF
-	TRBD1	TRBV2	TRBJ1-6	TGTGCCACCATCGGGGACAGGGTAGATTCACCCCTCCACTTT	CATIGDRVDSPLHF
-	-	TRBV18	TRBJ1-1	TGTGCCAGCTCACCACCCCCGGCAGGATTGAACACTGAAGCTTTCTTT	CASSPPPAGLNTEAFF
-	-	TRBV4-1	TRBJ2-7	TGCGCCAGCAGCCAACCTGGGCCTTCTTCCGAGCAGTACTTC	CASSQPGPSSEQYF
few	TRBD2	TRBV4-2	TRBJ2-1	TGTGCCAGCAGCCAAGATACTAGCGGGGGTTACAATGAGCAGTTCTTC	CASSQDTSGGYNEQFF
-	TRBD1	TRBV7-9	TRBJ2-1	TGTGCCATTATGACAGGGCCTAGAGAGTCCAATGAGCAGTTCTTC	CAIMTGPRESNEQFF
-	TRBD2	TRBV27	TRBJ2-1	TGTGCCAGCAGTTCAACCCCAGCGGGAGACCCCTACAATGAGCAGTTCTTC	CASSSTPAGDPYNEQFF
-	TRBD1	TRBV2	TRBJ1-1	TGTGCCAGCAGTGAAGCCGGACAGGGTTGGGGGAACACTGAAGCTTTCTTT	CASSEAGQGWGNTEAFF
-	TRBD1	TRBV6-1	TRBJ1-6	TGTGCCAGCAAGGACAGGAGCTCCTATAATTCACCCCTCCACTTT	CASKDRSSYNSPLHF
-	TRBD2	TRBV4-2	TRBJ2-7	TGTGCCAGCAGCCATATAGCGGGGGAGACCTACGAGCAGTACTTC	CASSHIAGETYEQYF
once	-	TRBV11-2	TRBJ2-3	TGTGCCAGCAGCTTTGCGCAGCGAACCACAGATACGCAGTATTTT	CASSFAQRTTDTQYF
-	TRBD1	TRBV7-9	TRBJ2-1	TGTGCCAGCACCCTACAGGGGGGCGTCGCGAGTGAGCAGTTCTTC	CASTLQGGVASEQFF
-	-	TRBV7-9	TRBJ1-6	TGTGCCAGCAGCTCCCACGAGGAACGGGGGGTGAGTTCACCCCTCCACTTT	CASSSHEERGVSSPLHF
-	-	TRBV6-1	TRBJ1-2	TGTGCCAGCAGTGACAGTCCCTATGGCTACACCTTC	CASSDSPYGYTF
few	-	TRBV6-4	TRBJ2-1	TGTGCCAGCAGTGACTCAGACAGCTACAATGAGCAGTTCTTC	CASSDSDSYNEQFF
few	TRBD1	TRBV12-5	TRBJ1-1	TGTGCTAGTGGTTGGGGACAGGGTGTGAACACTGAAGCTTTCTTT	CASGWGQGVNTEAFF
-	TRBD2	TRBV4-1	TRBJ2-3	TGCGCCAGCAGCCAATCAAGCGGGAGGGCCGGCGATACGCAGTATTTT	CASSQSSGRAGDTQYF
few	-	TRBV7-6	TRBJ1-2	TGTGCCAGCAGCTTAGCGGGCCGAGACGGGGTCGCTAACTATGGCTACACCTTC	CASSLAGRDGVANYGYTF
-	-	TRBV7-8	TRBJ2-3	TGTGCCAGCAGCTTAGGGGGGCAGGGCCTGGATACGCAGTATTTT	CASSLGGQGLDTQYF
-	TRBD2	TRBV19	TRBJ2-1	TGTGCCAGTAGTAAGACGGGACTATCCTACAATGAGCAGTTCTTC	CASSKTGLSYNEQFF
-	TRBD1	TRBV6-1	TRBJ1-1	TGTGCCAGCAGTGAGGGAGGCTACAGGGGAGCGGGCACTGAAGCTTTCTTT	CASSEGGYRGAGTEAFF
-	-	TRBV5-1	TRBJ1-4	TGCGCCAGCAGCTCTGACGGAGTTACTTATGAAAAACTGTTTTTT	CASSSDGVTYEKLFF
-	-	TRBV5-1	TRBJ2-1	TGCGCCAGCGGTCCGTCCGGGACAAATTACAATGAGCAGTTCTTC	CASGPSGTNYNEQFF
-	-	TRBV6-1	TRBJ1-1	TGTGCCAGCAGTGAAGAGCAGGGCTACACTGAAGCTTTCTTT	CASSEEQGYTEAFF
few	-	TRBV19	TRBJ2-1	TGTGCCAGTAGTGCCCGGGACTGGAGCTACAATGAGCAGTTCTTC	CASSARDWSYNEQFF
-	-	TRBV5-1	TRBJ1-1	TGCGCCAGCAGCAAGGGACAATCGAACACTGAAGCTTTCTTT	CASSKGQSNTEAFF
-	-	TRBV4-1	TRBJ1-1	TGCGCCAGCAGCCAAGGGGGGGGGAACACTGAAGCTTTCTTT	CASSQGGGNTEAFF
-	TRBD1	TRBV13	TRBJ2-7	TGTGCCAGCAGCTCCGGGACAGCGTCCTACGAGCAGTACTTC	CASSSGTASYEQYF
-	-	TRBV7-9	TRBJ1-1	TGTGCCAGCAGCTGGGGACAAGGCCCGAACACTGAAGCTTTCTTT	CASSWGQGPNTEAFF
once	-	TRBV19	TRBJ2-1	TGTGCCAGTAGTCCCCCGTACAATGAGCAGTTCTTC	CASSPPYNEQFF
-	TRBD1	TRBV7-2	TRBJ2-3	TGTGCCAGCAGCTTAGGGTTGGGACAGGGGGATACGCAGTATTTT	CASSLGLGQGDTQYF
-	-	TRBV6-4	TRBJ1-1	TGTGCCAGCAGTGCAGGGCCGAACACTGAAGCTTTCTTT	CASSAGPNTEAFF
-	-	TRBV10-3	TRBJ1-1	TGTGCCATCACGGACAGTACGAACACTGAAGCTTTCTTT	CAITDSTNTEAFF
-	TRBD1	TRBV30	TRBJ1-5	TGTGCCTGGAGTGTGGACAGGGAGGGTCAGCCCCAGCATTTT	CAWSVDREGQPQHF
-	TRBD1	TRBV6-5	TRBJ1-5	TGTGCCAGCAGACCGGGACAGTATAGCAATCAGCCCCAGCATTTT	CASRPGQYSNQPQHF
-	-	TRBV7-9	TRBJ2-1	TGTGCCAGCAGCTTCCTTGCGGGGGAGCAGTTCTTC	CASSFLAGEQFF
medium-sized	-	TRBV4-1	TRBJ2-1	TGCGCCAGCAGCCAAGAACCCCGGGAGCAGTGGGATGAGCAGTTCTTC	CASSQEPREQWDEQFF
few	TRBD2	TRBV27	TRBJ2-5	TGTGCCAGCAGTTTGCGACTAGCGGGATGGGAAGAGACCCAGTACTTC	CASSLRLAGWEETQYF
once	-	TRBV7-9	TRBJ2-7	TGTGCCAGCAGCTCACCGTCGGGACTGGACCGCAACGAGCAGTACTTC	CASSSPSGLDRNEQYF
once	-	TRBV4-1	TRBJ2-1	TGCGCCAGCAGCCAGGGGCGTGTTGAGCAGTTCTTC	CASSQGRVEQFF
-	-	TRBV6-4	TRBJ2-5	TGTGCCAGCAGTGACTCTAACAGTAAGACCCAGTACTTC	CASSDSNSKTQYF
-	TRBD1	TRBV13	TRBJ1-2	TGTGCCAGCTCCGAAACAGGGGGCTTCGCCTATGGCTACACCTTC	CASSETGGFAYGYTF
-	-	TRBV10-2	TRBJ1-2	TGCGCCAGCAGTGAGAACCCGGGTTGGAGCTACACCTTC	CASSENPGWSYTF
-	TRBD1	TRBV5-1	TRBJ2-3	TGCGCCAGCAGCAGAACCGGGACAGAAAGCACAGATACGCAGTATTTT	CASSRTGTESTDTQYF